A selection of T cell receptor beta chains follows, all from one sample in a study of blood T cell repertoires in COVID-19. Profiling relied on immunoSEQ multiplex PCR, and the TCRdb table lists in-frame clones only, not all of them. The sample has 150,000 to 200,000 clones; approximately 85% are singletons. Sequenced input: peripheral blood. All receptors come from a woman over 75 with acute or convalescent COVID-19. Both conserved end residues are part of each CDR3. The order of the fields is J gene, clone size, D gene, V gene, CDR3 protein, CDR3 DNA. The D gene is left open where the match is weak. For some rows the clone size is stated as once, few or many, or as a class when expanded; others skip it.

TRBJ1-5 | once | TRBD1 | TRBV19 | CASSLPPGQGDNQPQHF | TGTGCCAGTAGCCTACCCCCGGGACAGGGAGACAATCAGCCCCAGCATTTT
TRBJ1-5 | few | . | TRBV12-5 | CASGPGGSNQPQHF | TGTGCTAGTGGTCCCGGGGGGAGCAATCAGCCCCAGCATTTT
TRBJ2-3 | . | TRBD2 | TRBV5-1 | CASNGGRGRDTQYF | TGCGCCAGCAATGGCGGGAGGGGGAGAGATACGCAGTATTTT
TRBJ2-5 | . | . | TRBV4-3 | CASSWSVEETQYF | TGCGCCAGCAGCTGGAGTGTGGAGGAGACCCAGTACTTC
TRBJ1-1 | . | . | TRBV29-1 | CSADPGTEAFF | TGCAGCGCTGACCCAGGGACTGAAGCTTTCTTT
TRBJ1-5 | . | TRBD1 | TRBV11-1 | CASSLGTGGNQPQHF | TGTGCCAGCAGCCTGGGGACAGGGGGAAATCAGCCCCAGCATTTT
TRBJ1-1 | . | TRBD1 | TRBV10-3 | CAISEWQGATEAFF | TGTGCCATCAGTGAGTGGCAGGGGGCCACTGAAGCTTTCTTT
TRBJ2-1 | . | TRBD2 | TRBV3-1/TRBV3-2 | CASSPTSGSGNEQFF | TGTGCCAGCAGCCCGACTAGCGGGAGTGGGAATGAGCAGTTCTTC
TRBJ1-1 | . | TRBD1 | TRBV27 | CASSLLGTGGVASVRGTEAFF | TGTGCCAGCAGTCTCCTCGGGACAGGGGGCGTCGCGTCCGTGCGGGGCACTGAAGCTTTCTTT
TRBJ2-3 | . | TRBD1 | TRBV6-5 | CASNDRERTDTQYF | TGTGCCAGCAACGACAGGGAAAGGACAGATACGCAGTATTTT
TRBJ1-1 | . | TRBD1 | TRBV5-1 | CASSGQGGRAFF | TGCGCCAGCTCCGGACAGGGGGGAAGAGCTTTCTTT
TRBJ1-3 | . | . | TRBV16 | CASSQSGATGNTIYF | TGTGCCAGCAGCCAATCTGGGGCAACTGGAAACACCATATATTTT
TRBJ1-1 | . | TRBD1 | TRBV6-5 | CASSLTGINTEAFF | TGTGCCAGCAGCCTGACAGGGATTAACACTGAAGCTTTCTTT
TRBJ1-1 | . | TRBD1 | TRBV19 | CASSPRRQGAWGEAFF | TGTGCCAGTAGTCCCCGGCGACAGGGGGCTTGGGGGGAAGCTTTCTTT
TRBJ2-2 | . | . | TRBV18 | CASSPGGAGTGELFF | TGTGCCAGCTCACCTGGGGGGGCCGGCACCGGGGAGCTGTTTTTT
TRBJ2-1 | once | TRBD2 | TRBV6-2/TRBV6-3 | CASSYSSDGGARNEQFF | TGTGCCAGCAGTTACTCGAGCGACGGGGGGGCCCGGAATGAGCAGTTCTTC
TRBJ2-1 | . | TRBD2 | TRBV9 | CASSAPGTSGYNEQFF | TGTGCCAGCAGCGCCCCCGGGACTAGCGGTTACAATGAGCAGTTCTTC
TRBJ1-1 | . | TRBD1 | TRBV12-3/TRBV12-4 | CATNKQGDTEAFF | TGTGCTACCAACAAACAGGGGGACACTGAAGCTTTCTTT
TRBJ2-2 | . | TRBD1 | TRBV11-3 | CASSWTGHGELFF | TGTGCCAGCAGCTGGACAGGGCACGGGGAGCTGTTTTTT
TRBJ1-2 | . | TRBD1 | TRBV6-4 | CASSPGQDPLRGYTF | TGTGCCAGCAGTCCAGGACAGGACCCCTTGAGGGGCTACACCTTC
TRBJ2-2 | . | . | TRBV9 | CASSVDYNSNTGELFF | TGTGCCAGCAGCGTTGACTACAACTCGAACACCGGGGAGCTGTTTTTT
TRBJ2-2 | . | TRBD1 | TRBV7-2 | CASSLGRRGQGLRELFF | TGTGCCAGCAGCTTAGGACGGAGGGGACAGGGATTAAGGGAGCTGTTTTTT
TRBJ2-5 | . | . | TRBV5-1 | CASSLGTPQETQYF | TGCGCCAGCAGCTTGGGGACACCCCAAGAGACCCAGTACTTC
TRBJ1-2 | . | . | TRBV3-1/TRBV3-2 | CASSPVAGGYTF | TGTGCCAGCAGCCCCGTAGCGGGTGGCTACACCTTC
TRBJ2-3 | . | . | TRBV29-1 | CSVDQGSTDTQYF | TGCAGCGTTGATCAGGGTTCCACAGATACGCAGTATTTT
TRBJ2-3 | . | TRBD2 | TRBV5-1 | CASSLSGGATDTQYF | TGCGCCAGCAGCTTAAGCGGGGGAGCCACAGATACGCAGTATTTT
TRBJ1-5 | . | . | TRBV18 | CASSTTGGPFNQPQHF | TGTGCCAGCTCCACTACGGGGGGCCCATTCAATCAGCCCCAGCATTTT
TRBJ2-3 | . | TRBD2 | TRBV24-1 | CATSDQTSVESTDTQYF | TGTGCCACCAGTGATCAGACTAGCGTAGAAAGCACAGATACGCAGTATTTT
TRBJ1-1 | . | . | TRBV27 | CASSLSRPNTEAFF | TGTGCCAGCAGTTTATCGCGCCCGAACACTGAAGCTTTCTTT
TRBJ1-6 | . | TRBD1 | TRBV6-2/TRBV6-3 | CASSAGGQPGLPLHF | TGTGCCAGCAGTGCTGGGGGACAGCCCGGTCTTCCCCTCCACTTT
TRBJ1-5 | . | . | TRBV29-1 | CSSREGDNQPQHF | TGCAGCTCCAGAGAGGGAGACAATCAGCCCCAGCATTTT
TRBJ1-4 | . | TRBD1 | TRBV5-1 | CASSSGRTGNEKLFF | TGCGCCAGCAGCTCCGGGCGGACAGGGAACGAAAAACTGTTTTTT
TRBJ1-1 | . | TRBD1 | TRBV4-1 | CASSLGTGRIEAFF | TGCGCCAGCAGCCTAGGGACAGGGAGGATTGAAGCTTTCTTT
TRBJ1-3 | . | . | TRBV12-5 | CASADISGNTIYF | TGTGCTAGTGCTGACATCTCTGGAAACACCATATATTTT
TRBJ2-2 | . | TRBD1 | TRBV12-5 | CASGSPWGGTGAGELFF | TGTGCTAGTGGTTCCCCCTGGGGGGGGACAGGGGCCGGGGAGCTGTTTTTT
TRBJ2-7 | . | . | TRBV7-9 | CASSLGQASYEQYF | TGTGCCAGCAGCTTAGGGCAGGCTTCCTACGAGCAGTACTTC
TRBJ2-5 | once | . | TRBV11-3 | CASSPRGARETQYF | TGTGCCAGCAGCCCTCGGGGGGCTCGGGAGACCCAGTACTTC
TRBJ1-2 | . | TRBD1 | TRBV5-5 | CASSGTGTGLNYGYTF | TGTGCCAGCAGCGGGACCGGGACAGGGCTTAACTATGGCTACACCTTC
TRBJ2-5 | . | . | TRBV10-3 | CAISDSTESQETQYF | TGTGCCATCAGTGACTCGACAGAGTCTCAAGAGACCCAGTACTTC
TRBJ1-4 | . | TRBD1 | TRBV4-3 | CASSQGQGREKLFF | TGCGCCAGCAGCCAAGGACAGGGAAGAGAAAAACTGTTTTTT
TRBJ2-1 | . | TRBD1 | TRBV5-1 | CASSFGTEYNEQFF | TGCGCCAGCAGCTTCGGGACAGAATACAATGAGCAGTTCTTC